The T cell receptor beta chain under discussion was sequenced for a study of blood T cell repertoires in COVID-19. About the research overall: Sites across the United States, Italy and Spain contributed samples from acute and convalescent COVID-19. The cDNA or gDNA used as material had been derived from T cells, B-cell-depleted T cells, or PBMCs.

Authors' data handling: Reference gene primer amplification gave estimated nucleated cell counts. TCRdb's table, derived via immunoSEQ multiplex PCR, lists solely in-frame clones and lacks some. Clone size and the V and J calls come from that table; the DNA yielded D and trimming. The sample holds 300,000 or so clones, roughly 85% seen once. This CDR3 is built from 15 residues. The germline V gene has CDR1 LGHNA and CDR2 YNFKEQ. With 0 bases removed from V and 9 bases from J, the gap between germline ends came to 12 bases. All enrollees were roughly 18 to 89 years old and from 20 to 25 US areas. The TCR comes from a woman in her forties with acute COVID-19. The J gene is TRBJ1-6, the V gene TRBV4-2; D remains unclear. Sequencing was carried out using PBMCs or T cells enriched from blood (not recorded which). CDR3 sequence reads: CASSQDPGSGSPLHF. The CDR3 DNA reads as TGTGCCAGCAGCCAAGATCCTGGGAGCGGTTCACCCCTCCACTTT.